This T cell receptor beta chain was documented in a study of T cells in Graves' hyperthyroidism and ophthalmopathy. Study in general: Upon initial diagnosis and before any treatment, peripheral blood was collected.

To note about this clonotype: Antigen specificity is unknown.

The ends lost 4 bases at V and 4 bases at J; junction bases unmatched: 7. The germline V gene encodes CDR1 SGHVS and CDR2 FNYEAQ. The CDR3 runs to 15 residues. It was RNA transcripts that yielded the amplified TCR beta CDR3 regions. With the HTBI primer set, the TCR CDR3 went through a first round of RT-PCR. A single record per CDR3 protein comes from TCRdb applying MiXCR to the multiplex PCR reads. Of about 290,000 distinct CDR3 sequences listed, around a sixth were seen once; the top ten hold approximately 31%. Study outcomes and limitations: Most thyroid clonotypes expanded above 0.001 were also detected in blood.

Exclusion of a patient resulted from uncontrolled infection, other autoimmune disease, pregnancy or lactation. The authors took PBMCs from about 9.5 ml fresh peripheral blood. Sequencing was carried out using blood. The chain recombines TRBV7-6 with TRBJ2-1; 7 bases agree with TRBD2. The receptor comes from a man aged 25-45 years with Graves' hyperthyroidism. The DNA for the CDR3 is TGTGCCAGCAGCTATAGCGGGTTGTGGTACAATGAGCAGTTCTTC. Translated: CASSYSGLWYNEQFF.